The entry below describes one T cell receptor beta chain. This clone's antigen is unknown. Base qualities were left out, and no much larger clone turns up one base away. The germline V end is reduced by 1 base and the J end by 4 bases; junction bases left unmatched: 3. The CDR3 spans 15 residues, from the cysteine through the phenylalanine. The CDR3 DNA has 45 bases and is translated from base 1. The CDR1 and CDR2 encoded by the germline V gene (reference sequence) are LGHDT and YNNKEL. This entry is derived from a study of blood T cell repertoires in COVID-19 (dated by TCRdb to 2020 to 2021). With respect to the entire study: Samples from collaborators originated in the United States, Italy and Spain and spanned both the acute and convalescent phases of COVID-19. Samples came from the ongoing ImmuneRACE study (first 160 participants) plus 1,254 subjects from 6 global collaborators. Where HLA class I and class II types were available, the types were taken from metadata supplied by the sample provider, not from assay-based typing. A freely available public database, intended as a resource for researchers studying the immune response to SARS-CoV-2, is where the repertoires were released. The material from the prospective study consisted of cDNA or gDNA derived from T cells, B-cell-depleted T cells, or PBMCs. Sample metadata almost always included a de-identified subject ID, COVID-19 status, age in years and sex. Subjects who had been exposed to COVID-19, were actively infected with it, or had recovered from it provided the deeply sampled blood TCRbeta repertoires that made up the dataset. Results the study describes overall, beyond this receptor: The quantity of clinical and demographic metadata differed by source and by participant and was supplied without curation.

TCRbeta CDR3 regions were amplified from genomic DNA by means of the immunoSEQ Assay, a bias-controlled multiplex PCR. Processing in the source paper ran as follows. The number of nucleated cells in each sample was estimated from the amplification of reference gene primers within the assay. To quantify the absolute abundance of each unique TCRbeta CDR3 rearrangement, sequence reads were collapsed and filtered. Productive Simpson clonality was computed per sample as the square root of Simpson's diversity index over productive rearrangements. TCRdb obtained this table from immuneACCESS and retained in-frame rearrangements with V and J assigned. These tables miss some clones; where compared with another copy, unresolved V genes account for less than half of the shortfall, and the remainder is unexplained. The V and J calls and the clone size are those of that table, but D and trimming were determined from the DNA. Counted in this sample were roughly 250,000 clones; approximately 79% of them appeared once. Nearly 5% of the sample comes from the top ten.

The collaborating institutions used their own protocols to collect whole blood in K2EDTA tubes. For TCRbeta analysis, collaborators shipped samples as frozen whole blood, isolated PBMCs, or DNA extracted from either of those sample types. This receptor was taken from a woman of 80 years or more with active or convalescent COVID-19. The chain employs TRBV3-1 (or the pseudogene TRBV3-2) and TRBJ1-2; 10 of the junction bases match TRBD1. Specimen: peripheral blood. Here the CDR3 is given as CASSQATGGIYGYTF. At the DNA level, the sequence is TGTGCCAGCAGCCAAGCGACAGGGGGCATCTATGGCTACACCTTC.